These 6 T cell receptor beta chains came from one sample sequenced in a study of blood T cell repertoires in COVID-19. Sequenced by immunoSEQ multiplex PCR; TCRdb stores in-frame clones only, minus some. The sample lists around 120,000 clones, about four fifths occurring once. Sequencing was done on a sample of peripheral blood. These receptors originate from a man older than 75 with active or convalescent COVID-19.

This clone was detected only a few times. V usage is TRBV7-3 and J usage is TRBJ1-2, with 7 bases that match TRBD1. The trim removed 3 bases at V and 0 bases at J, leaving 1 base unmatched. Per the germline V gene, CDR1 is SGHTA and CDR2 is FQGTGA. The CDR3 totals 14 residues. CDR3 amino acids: CASSLGQPNYGYTF. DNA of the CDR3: TGTGCCAGCAGCTTGGGACAGCCTAACTATGGCTACACCTTC.

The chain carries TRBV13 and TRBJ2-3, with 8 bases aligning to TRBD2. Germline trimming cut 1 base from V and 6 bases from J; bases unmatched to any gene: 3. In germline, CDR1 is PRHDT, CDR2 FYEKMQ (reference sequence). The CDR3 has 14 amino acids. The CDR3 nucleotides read TGTGCCAGCAGCTTAGCTGGCGGGAGGGATACGCAGTATTTT. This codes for CASSLAGGRDTQYF.

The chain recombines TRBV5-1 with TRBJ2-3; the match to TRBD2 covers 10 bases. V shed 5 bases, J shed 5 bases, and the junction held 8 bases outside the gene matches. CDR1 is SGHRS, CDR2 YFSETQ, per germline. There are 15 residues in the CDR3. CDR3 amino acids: CASSLLAGSGDTQYF. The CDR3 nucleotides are TGCGCCAGCAGTTTACTAGCGGGGTCCGGAGATACGCAGTATTTT.

CDR3 loop: CASSFEEGQPQHF. As DNA, the CDR3 is TGTGCCAGCAGTTTTGAGGAGGGCCAGCCCCAGCATTTT. The V call is TRBV27, the J call TRBJ1-5; no clear D. Germline values: CDR1 MNHEY, CDR2 SMNVEV (reference sequence). Trimming left V 3 bases short and J 7 bases short, with 10 bases between. The CDR3 is 13 residues long.

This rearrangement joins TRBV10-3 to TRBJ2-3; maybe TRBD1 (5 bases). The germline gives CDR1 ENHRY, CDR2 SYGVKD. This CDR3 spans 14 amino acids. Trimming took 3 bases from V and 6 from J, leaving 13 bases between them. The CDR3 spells CAISERGFFDTQYF. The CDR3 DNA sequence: TGTGCCATCAGTGAAAGGGGATTCTTTGATACGCAGTATTTT.

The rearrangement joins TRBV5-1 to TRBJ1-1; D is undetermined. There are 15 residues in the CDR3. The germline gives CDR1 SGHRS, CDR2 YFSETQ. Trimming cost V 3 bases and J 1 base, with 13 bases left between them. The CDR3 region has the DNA TGCGCCAGCAGCTCCTACGGTTCGGGGAACACTGAAGCTTTCTTT. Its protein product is CASSSYGSGNTEAFF. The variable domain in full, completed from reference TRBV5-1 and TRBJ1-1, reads KAGVTQTPRYLIKTRGQQVTLSCSPISGHRSVSWYQQTPGQGLQFLFEYFSETQRNKGNFPGRFSGRQFSNSRSEMNVSTLELGDSALYLCASSSYGSGNTEAFFGQGTRLTVV.